Listed here is a single T cell receptor (beta chain). Its cognate antigen is unknown. Donors showed nominal health when sampled, although they likely had unrecorded immune exposures. This sample stems from a study of cytomegalovirus exposure and HLA in healthy donors. Study-wide points: The authors confirmed in vitro that three CMV-associated chains were specific for CMV antigens. Accurate prediction of most subjects' HLA-A and HLA-B alleles from TCR beta sequences was reported.

The PCR ran on 60 Vbeta and 13 Jbeta primers. Assay used: immunoSEQ multiplex PCR; TCRdb lists only in-frame clones, some missing. Of 150,000 or so clones listed, 80% are singletons. Trimming at V came to 0 bases and at J to 8 bases, leaving 9 bases not matched to a gene. CDR3 length: 15 residues. The germline gives CDR1 MNHEY, CDR2 SVGAGI. This chain joins TRBV6-5 and TRBJ1-2; 7 bases match TRBD1. This clonotype originated in a male donor in good health and CMV-seropositive. The source material was PBMCs. CDR3 protein: CASSYSKLGGDGYTF. The CDR3 DNA follows: TGTGCCAGCAGTTACTCGAAGCTAGGGGGCGACGGCTACACCTTC.